These 5 T cell receptor beta chains share one sample of origin, sequenced in a study of post-analysis software for immune sequencing data (dated by TCRdb to between 2015 and 2016). Results and caveats for the whole study, not just this receptor: Significantly higher frequencies in patients than in controls were found for five or six TRBV segments, including TRBV5-6, TRBV5-1 and TRBV20-1.

These receptors' targets are unknown. Libraries were prepared through PCR. TCRdb records Illumina HiSeq 2500 as the sequencer. Unique molecular identifiers were incorporated into TCR beta cDNA libraries to reduce PCR and sequencing biases. Starting from the raw public reads, TCRdb applied fastp trimming at Q25, assembled clones with MiXCR and retained in-frame beta chains. Every entry covers one CDR3 protein and lists the most common genes and DNA from its rows. The sample profile shows some 800,000 distinct CDR3 sequences; 46% of them were found once. 4% to 5% of the sample belongs to the ten largest clones. The sample was blood. These receptors all come from a girl aged 10 to 17 with multiple sclerosis.

This chain links TRBV20-1 with TRBJ2-7; TRBD1 aligns across 8 bases. Germline lookup yields CDR1 DFQATT and CDR2 SNEGSKA (reference sequence). The CDR3 sequence is 15 residues long. After removal of 6 bases from V and 5 bases from J, the junction contained 15 bases not matched to a gene. The CDR3 DNA sequence: TGCAGTGCCGCAGATGCCAGGGGGCGGTTCCACGAGCAGTACTTC. Translated, it gives CSAADARGRFHEQYF.

This clonotype has more than one count but fewer than ten. The V and J genes are TRBV5-1 and TRBJ2-1; 13 bases are shared with TRBD2. The CDR3 is made up of 16 amino acids. With 3 bases clipped from V and 3 bases from J, the junction kept 3 bases outside the gene matches. Germline V CDR1 and CDR2: SGHRS, YFSETQ. In DNA, the CDR3 is TGCGCCAGCAGCTGGGGGACTAGCGGGGACTACAATGAGCAGTTCTTC. This encodes CASSWGTSGDYNEQFF.

This chain links TRBV7-2 with TRBJ2-5; 7 positions agree with TRBD1. Germline V gives CDR1 SGHTA, CDR2 FQGNSA. After removal of 4 bases from V and 11 bases from J, the junction contained 16 bases not matched to a gene. The CDR3 extends over 15 amino acids. CDR3 protein: CASSSKRGQGEEQYF. The DNA of the CDR3 is TGTGCCAGCAGCTCCAAGAGGGGGCAGGGCGAAGAGCAGTACTTC.

J is TRBJ2-4 and V is TRBV9; 11 nucleotides line up with TRBD1. The assigned J gene may be wrong: the sequence end matches TRBJ2-7 better. The CDR3 has 15 amino acids. CDR1 and CDR2 (germline): SGDLS, YYNGEE. Here the CDR3 reads CASSVGTGGTYEQYF. CDR3 in DNA: TGTGCCAGCAGCGTGGGGACAGGGGGAACCTACGAGCAGTACTTC.

In regard to this clonotype: A much larger clonotype is one base distant, so this may be a read error. J is TRBJ2-5 and V is TRBV7-6; D unclear. V lost 7 bases and J 3 bases, leaving 15 bases between the germline ends. Germline values: CDR1 SGHVS, CDR2 FNYEAQ. The CDR3 totals 14 residues. DNA of the CDR3: TGTGCCAGCATTCCTACCAGGATGGAAGAGACCCAGTACTTC. Protein: CASIPTRMEETQYF. Combining the CDR3 with reference TRBV7-6 and TRBJ2-5 gives the whole variable domain GAGVSQSPRYKVTKRGQDVALRCDPISGHVSLYWYRQALGQGPEFLTYFNYEAQQDKSGLPNDRFSAERPEGSISTLTIQRTEQRDSAMYRCASIPTRMEETQYFGPGTRLLVL.